This T cell receptor (beta chain) is drawn from a study of blood T cell repertoires in COVID-19. Across the whole study: Both acute and convalescent COVID-19 samples were obtained from the United States, Italy and Spain. Nucleic acid was either cDNA or gDNA, and it came from T cells, B-cell-depleted T cells, or PBMCs.

This clone showed up many times. Per the original data handling: Cell counts per sample came from amplifying reference gene primers. Sequencing was performed with immunoSEQ multiplex PCR; in TCRdb, only in-frame clones are kept and a portion is missing. Clone size and the V and J calls come from that table; the DNA yielded D and trimming. In the table there are roughly 670,000 clones, 75% to 90% of which are singletons. Germline V gives CDR1 MNHEY, CDR2 SVGAGI. The CDR3 covers 13 residues. Germline trimming cut 2 bases from V and 6 bases from J; bases unmatched to any gene: 2. V and J are TRBV6-5 and TRBJ2-7; 9 bases are a match to TRBD1. This clonotype was sampled from a woman aged 18-30 years with acute or convalescent COVID-19. Sequences were obtained from peripheral blood. As DNA, the CDR3 is TGTGCCAGCAGTTACGGGACAGGGTTCGAGCAGTACTTC. Translation: CASSYGTGFEQYF.